Below are 5 T cell receptor beta chains sequenced from a single sample in a study of shared clonotypes between healthy human individuals (TCRdb year 2020). The method behind the library was the immunoSEQ multiplex PCR assay. TCRdb's version of the immuneACCESS table is confined to in-frame rearrangements and falls short of the full clone set. An unresolved V gene accounts for under half of the shortfall where checked; the remainder is of unknown origin. The sample table holds 1.4 million to 1.5 million clones, of which around 97% were seen once. The top ten constitute 1.2% of the sample. The sequenced sample was naive CD4+ T cells sorted from blood. The cell subset or site label here, explained by the study, means: CD45RA+ positively selected. These TCRs come from a man in his thirties or forties in good health.

In this sample, this clone turned up once. This chain joins TRBV11-3 and TRBJ1-1, with no clear D. With 4 bases removed from V and 0 bases from J, the gap between germline ends came to 6 bases. The CDR3 is made up of 13 amino acids. Germline loops: CDR1 SGHNT, CDR2 YENEEA. DNA of the CDR3: TGTGCCAGCAGCTCCGCGGTGAACACTGAAGCTTTCTTT. This gives the protein CASSSAVNTEAFF.

This clone appeared a single time. The J gene is TRBJ1-5, the V gene TRBV6-5, with 8 bases aligning to TRBD1. Unmatched junction bases numbered 3, after V lost 4 bases and J lost 7 bases. Germline V gives CDR1 MNHEY, CDR2 SVGAGI. The CDR3 runs 13 residues. In DNA form, the CDR3 reads TGTGCCAGCAGTTTGACAGGGGCCCAGCCCCAGCATTTT. Protein sequence: CASSLTGAQPQHF.

This sequence joins TRBV6-1 and TRBJ2-7; 7 bases align to TRBD2. The CDR3 is made up of 15 amino acids. Germline lookup yields CDR1 MNHNS and CDR2 SASEGT. The J segment lost 2 bases and the V segment lost 1 base, leaving 5 bases of the junction unmatched. CDR3 loop: CASSEGLASTYEQYF. CDR3 DNA sequence: TGTGCCAGCAGTGAAGGACTAGCCAGTACCTACGAGCAGTACTTC.

The J gene is TRBJ2-1, the V gene TRBV25-1, with D possibly being TRBD2 (6 bases). CDR1 is MGHDK and CDR2 is SYGVNS in the germline V gene. V lost 4 bases and J 2 bases, leaving 12 bases between the germline ends. CDR3 length: 15 amino acids. The CDR3 loop reads CASSARGRTYNEQFF. The DNA of the CDR3 is TGTGCCAGCAGTGCCCGGGGGAGGACCTACAATGAGCAGTTCTTC. Using reference TRBV25-1 and TRBJ2-1 for the parts outside the CDR3, the full variable domain is EADIYQTPRYLVIGTGKKITLECSQTMGHDKMYWYQQDPGMELHLIHYSYGVNSTEKGDLSSESTVSRIRTEHFPLTLESARPSHTSQYLCASSARGRTYNEQFFGPGTRLTVL.

This clone came up once. This chain's CDR3 is CTSSHRKLAGPNPSSYEQYF. CDR3 DNA sequence: TGCACCAGCAGCCACCGAAAACTAGCGGGGCCAAACCCAAGCTCCTACGAGCAGTACTTC. This chain joins TRBV1 and TRBJ2-7; the table's TRBD2 call for D was not verified on the DNA. TRBV1 is given as a pseudogene. This CDR3 spans 20 amino acids.